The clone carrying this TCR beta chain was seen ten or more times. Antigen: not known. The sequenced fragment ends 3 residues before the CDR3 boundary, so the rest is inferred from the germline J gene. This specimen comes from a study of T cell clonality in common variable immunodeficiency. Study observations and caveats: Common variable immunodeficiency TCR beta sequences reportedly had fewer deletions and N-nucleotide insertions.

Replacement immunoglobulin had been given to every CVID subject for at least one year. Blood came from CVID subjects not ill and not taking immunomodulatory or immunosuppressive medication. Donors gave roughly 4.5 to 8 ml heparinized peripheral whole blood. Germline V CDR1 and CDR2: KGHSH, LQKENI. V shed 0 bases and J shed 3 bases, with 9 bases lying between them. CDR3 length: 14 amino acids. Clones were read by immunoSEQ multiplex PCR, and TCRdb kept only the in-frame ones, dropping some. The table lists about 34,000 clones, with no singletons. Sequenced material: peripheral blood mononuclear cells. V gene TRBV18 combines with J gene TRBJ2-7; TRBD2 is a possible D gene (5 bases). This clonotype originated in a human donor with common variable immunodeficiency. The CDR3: CASSPPDSYYEQYF. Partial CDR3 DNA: TGTGCCAGCTCACCACCGGACTCCTACTACGAG.